The present entry profiles one TCR beta chain with its context. The data were obtained in a study of control samples from healthy donors and cancer patients. Here immunoSEQ multiplex PCR was the method, and the copy in TCRdb shows in-frame clones only, minus some. This sample has about 120,000 clones; around 91% occur once, and the top ten carry around 1.2%. This CDR3 contains 13 residues. The V end was cut by 7 bases, the J end by 8 bases, with 17 bases between. Per the germline V gene, CDR1 is LNHDA and CDR2 is SQIVND (reference sequence). This clonotype originated in a woman aged 45 to 65 with colorectal cancer. The source material was PBMCs. The rearrangement links TRBV19 to TRBJ1-2; D may be TRBD1 (6 bases). The CDR3 DNA is TGTGCCAGTAATAACAGGGACTTCTGGGGCTACACCTTC. The encoded protein is CASNNRDFWGYTF.